This T cell receptor beta chain derives from a study of OX40 agonist ivuxolimab in advanced cancers. Note on this clone: Its antigen is unidentified.

The data were produced by immunoSEQ multiplex PCR, yet TCRdb's version contains in-frame clones alone and is incomplete. This sample carries about 150,000 clones, roughly 91% of them seen once, and the ten largest clones take 0.9% to 1.2%. The study, taken as a whole, reports: More expanded clones were seen, on average, in CD8+ T cells than in CD4+.

Germline assignment: CDR1 SGHTA and CDR2 FQGNSA. CDR3 length: 12 amino acids. V shed 4 bases, J shed 6 bases, and the junction held 1 base outside the gene matches. Patients had blood sampled at baseline and again on cycle 4 day 1 and cycle 7 day 1. The chain has TRBV7-2 and TRBJ1-2; 8 nucleotides line up with TRBD1. The source is an adult with an advanced solid tumor such as melanoma, head and neck, liver or kidney cancer. The material was CD4+ or CD8+ T cells sorted from blood, obtained in a trial of the OX40 agonist ivuxolimab. The CDR3 reads CASSSGQDGYTF. CDR3 sequence (DNA): TGTGCCAGCAGCTCGGGACAGGATGGCTACACCTTC.